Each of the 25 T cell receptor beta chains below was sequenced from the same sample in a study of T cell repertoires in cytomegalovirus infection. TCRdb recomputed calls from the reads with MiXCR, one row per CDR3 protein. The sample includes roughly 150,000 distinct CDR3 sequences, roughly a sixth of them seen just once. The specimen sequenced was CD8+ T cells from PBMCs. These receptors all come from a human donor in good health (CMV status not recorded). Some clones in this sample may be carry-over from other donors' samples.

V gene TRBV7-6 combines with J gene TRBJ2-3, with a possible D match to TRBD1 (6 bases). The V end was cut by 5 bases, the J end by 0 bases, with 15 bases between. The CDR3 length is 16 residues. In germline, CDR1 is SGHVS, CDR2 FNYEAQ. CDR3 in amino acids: CASSQGTTTSTDTQYF. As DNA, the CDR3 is TGTGCCAGCAGCCAGGGGACAACCACTAGCACAGATACGCAGTATTTT.

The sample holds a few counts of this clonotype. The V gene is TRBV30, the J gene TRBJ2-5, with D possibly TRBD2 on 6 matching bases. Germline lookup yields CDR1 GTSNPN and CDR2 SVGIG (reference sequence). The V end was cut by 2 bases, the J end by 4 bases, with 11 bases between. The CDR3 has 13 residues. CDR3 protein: CAWSWAGPETQYF. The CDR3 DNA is TGTGCCTGGAGTTGGGCGGGACCAGAGACCCAGTACTTC.

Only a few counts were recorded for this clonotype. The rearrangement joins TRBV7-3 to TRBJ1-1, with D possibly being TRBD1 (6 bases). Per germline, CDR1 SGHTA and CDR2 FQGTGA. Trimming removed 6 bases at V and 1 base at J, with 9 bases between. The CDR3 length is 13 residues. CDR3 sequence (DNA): TGTGCCAGCAGTTGGGACACGAACACTGAAGCTTTCTTT. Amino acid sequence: CASSWDTNTEAFF.

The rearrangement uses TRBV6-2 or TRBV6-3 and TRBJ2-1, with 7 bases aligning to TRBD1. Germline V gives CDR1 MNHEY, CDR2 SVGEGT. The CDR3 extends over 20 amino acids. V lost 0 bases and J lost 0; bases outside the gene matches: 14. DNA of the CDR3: TGTGCCAGCAGTTACTCGAAAGAAGGGACAGCCTTTAGCTCCTACAATGAGCAGTTCTTC. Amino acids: CASSYSKEGTAFSSYNEQFF.

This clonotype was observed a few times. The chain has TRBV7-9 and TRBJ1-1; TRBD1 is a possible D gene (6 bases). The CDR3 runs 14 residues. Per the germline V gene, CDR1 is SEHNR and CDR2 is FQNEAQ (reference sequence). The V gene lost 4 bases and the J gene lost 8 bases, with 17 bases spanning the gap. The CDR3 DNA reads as TGTGCCAGCAGCTCACCCCCTCGGACAGAGGAAGCTTTCTTT. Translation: CASSSPPRTEEAFF.

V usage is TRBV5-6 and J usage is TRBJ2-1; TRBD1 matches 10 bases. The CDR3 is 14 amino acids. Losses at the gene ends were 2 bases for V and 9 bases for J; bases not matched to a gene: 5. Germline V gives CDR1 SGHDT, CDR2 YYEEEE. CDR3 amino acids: CASSFGTGDREQFF. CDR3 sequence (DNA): TGTGCCAGCAGCTTCGGGACAGGGGATCGTGAGCAGTTCTTC.

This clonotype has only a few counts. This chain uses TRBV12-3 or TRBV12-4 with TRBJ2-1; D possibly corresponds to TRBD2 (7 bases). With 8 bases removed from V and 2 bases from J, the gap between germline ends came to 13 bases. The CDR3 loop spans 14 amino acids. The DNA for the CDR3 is TGTGCCAGCGGTGAGGGGGGGCCCTACAATGAGCAGTTCTTC. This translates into CASGEGGPYNEQFF.

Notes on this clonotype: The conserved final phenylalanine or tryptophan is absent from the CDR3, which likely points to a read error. Written as DNA, the CDR3 is TGTGCCAGCAGTCCGACAGGGCGAGACTACGAGCAGTACATC. Its translation is CASSPTGRDYEQYI. The J gene is TRBJ2-7, the V gene TRBV25-1; 7 nucleotides match TRBD1. The CDR3 consists of 14 residues. J was trimmed by 3 bases and V by 5 bases; bases with no gene match: 7. Germline assignment: CDR1 MGHDK and CDR2 SYGVNS.

The DNA of the CDR3 is TGTGCCAGCACCTTCTACGAGCAGTACTTC. Its protein product is CASTFYEQYF. V is TRBV7-8 and J is TRBJ2-7; D is unclear. CDR1 is SGHVS, CDR2 FQNEAQ, per germline. The length of the CDR3 is 10 residues. V lost 7 bases to trimming and J lost 3 bases, with 4 bases between them.

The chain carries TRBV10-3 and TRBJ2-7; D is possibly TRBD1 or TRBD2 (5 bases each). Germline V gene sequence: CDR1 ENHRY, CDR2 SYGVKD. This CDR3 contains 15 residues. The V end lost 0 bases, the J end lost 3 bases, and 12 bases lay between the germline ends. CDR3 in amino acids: CAISESTGPFYEQYF. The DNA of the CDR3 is TGTGCCATCAGTGAGTCAACGGGACCCTTCTACGAGCAGTACTTC.

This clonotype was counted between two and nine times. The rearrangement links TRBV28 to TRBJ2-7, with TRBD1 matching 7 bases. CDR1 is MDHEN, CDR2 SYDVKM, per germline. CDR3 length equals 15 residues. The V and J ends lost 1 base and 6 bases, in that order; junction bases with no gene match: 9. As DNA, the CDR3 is TGTGCCAGCAGTTTATACCGAGGGGGCCGGGGCGAGCAGTACTTC. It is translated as CASSLYRGGRGEQYF.

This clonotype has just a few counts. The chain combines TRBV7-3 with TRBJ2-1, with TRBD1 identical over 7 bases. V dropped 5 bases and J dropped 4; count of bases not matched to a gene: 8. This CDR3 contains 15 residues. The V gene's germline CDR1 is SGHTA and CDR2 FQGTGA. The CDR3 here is CASSPSGTAYNEQFF. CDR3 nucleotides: TGTGCCAGCAGCCCCTCCGGGACAGCTTACAATGAGCAGTTCTTC.

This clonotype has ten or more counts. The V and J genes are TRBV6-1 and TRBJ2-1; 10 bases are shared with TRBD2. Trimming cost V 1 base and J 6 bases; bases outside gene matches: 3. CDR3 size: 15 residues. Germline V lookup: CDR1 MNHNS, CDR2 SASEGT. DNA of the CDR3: TGTGCCAGCAGTGAAGGGACTAGCGGTCTCAATGAGCAGTTCTTC. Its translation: CASSEGTSGLNEQFF.

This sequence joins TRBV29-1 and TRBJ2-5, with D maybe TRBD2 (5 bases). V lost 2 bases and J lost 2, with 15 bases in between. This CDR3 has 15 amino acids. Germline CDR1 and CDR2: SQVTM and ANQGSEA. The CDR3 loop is CSVETPLREQETQYF. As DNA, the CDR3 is TGCAGCGTTGAAACACCCTTGAGGGAGCAAGAGACCCAGTACTTC.

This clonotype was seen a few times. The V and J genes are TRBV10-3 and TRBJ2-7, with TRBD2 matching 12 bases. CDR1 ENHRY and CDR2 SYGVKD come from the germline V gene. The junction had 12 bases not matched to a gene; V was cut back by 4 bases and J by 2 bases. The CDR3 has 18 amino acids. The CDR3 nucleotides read TGTGCCATCAGTGTTTCCTCGGGGGCTAGCGGGAGGGCCTACGAGCAGTACTTC. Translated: CAISVSSGASGRAYEQYF.

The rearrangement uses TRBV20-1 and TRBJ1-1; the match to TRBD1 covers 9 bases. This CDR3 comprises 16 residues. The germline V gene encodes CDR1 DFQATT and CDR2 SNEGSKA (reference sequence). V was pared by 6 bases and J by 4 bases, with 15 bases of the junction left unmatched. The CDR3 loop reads CSARLRDRESGTEAFF. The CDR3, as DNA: TGCAGTGCCCGTCTCCGGGACAGGGAGAGTGGCACTGAAGCTTTCTTT.

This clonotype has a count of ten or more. CDR3: CSVFDRDRVSGANVLTF. CDR3 nucleotides: TGCAGCGTTTTCGATCGGGACAGGGTCTCTGGGGCCAACGTCCTGACTTTC. The chain combines TRBV29-1 with TRBJ2-6, with 9 bases fitting TRBD1. Germline trimming cut 5 bases from V and 0 bases from J; bases unmatched to any gene: 8. This CDR3 region has 17 residues. Germline V gives CDR1 SQVTM, CDR2 ANQGSEA.

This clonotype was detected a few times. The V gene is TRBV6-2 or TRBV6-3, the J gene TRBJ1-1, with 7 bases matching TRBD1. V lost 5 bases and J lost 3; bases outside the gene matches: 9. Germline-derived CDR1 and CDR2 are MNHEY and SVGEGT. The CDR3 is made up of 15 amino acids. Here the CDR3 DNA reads TGTGCCAGCAGTGACAGGGTATTTGAGGACACTGAAGCTTTCTTT. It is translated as CASSDRVFEDTEAFF.

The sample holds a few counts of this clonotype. DNA for the CDR3: TGTGCCAGCAGTTTCCGGGGACTGGGGCGGGATGAGCAGTTCTTC. Translated: CASSFRGLGRDEQFF. This sequence joins TRBV12-3 or TRBV12-4 and TRBJ2-1; possibly TRBD2 for D (6 bases). The V end lost 3 bases, the J end lost 8 bases, and 17 bases lay between the germline ends. The CDR3 totals 15 residues.

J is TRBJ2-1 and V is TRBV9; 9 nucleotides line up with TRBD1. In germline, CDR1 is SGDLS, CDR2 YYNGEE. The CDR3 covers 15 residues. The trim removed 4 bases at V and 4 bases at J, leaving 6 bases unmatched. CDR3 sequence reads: CASSPTGGYYNEQFF. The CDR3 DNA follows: TGTGCCAGCAGCCCTACAGGGGGCTATTACAATGAGCAGTTCTTC. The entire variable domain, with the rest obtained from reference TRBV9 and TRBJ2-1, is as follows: DSGVTQTPKHLITATGQRVTLRCSPRSGDLSVYWYQQSLDQGLQFLIQYYNGEERAKGNILERFSAQQFPDLHSELNLSSLELGDSALYFCASSPTGGYYNEQFFGPGTRLTVL.

The CDR3 protein is CASSQLVSEQFF. For the CDR3, the DNA is TGTGCCAGCAGCCAACTAGTTAGTGAGCAGTTCTTC. The chain is built from TRBV4-2 and TRBJ2-1; D is undetermined. V lost 2 bases and J 9 bases, leaving 8 bases between the germline ends. The CDR3 is made up of 12 amino acids. Germline V gives CDR1 LGHNA, CDR2 YNFKEQ.

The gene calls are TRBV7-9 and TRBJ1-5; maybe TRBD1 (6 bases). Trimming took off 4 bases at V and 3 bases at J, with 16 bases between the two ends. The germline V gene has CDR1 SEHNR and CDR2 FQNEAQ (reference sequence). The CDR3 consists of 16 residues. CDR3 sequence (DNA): TGTGCCAGCAGCTCGACAGGTTGGGTGGACAATCAGCCCCAGCATTTT. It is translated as CASSSTGWVDNQPQHF.

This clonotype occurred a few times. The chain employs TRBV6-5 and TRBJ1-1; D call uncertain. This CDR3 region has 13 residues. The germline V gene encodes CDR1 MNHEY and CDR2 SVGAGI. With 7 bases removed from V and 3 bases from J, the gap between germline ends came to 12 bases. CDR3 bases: TGTGCCAGCACGCCGGGATGGGACACTGAAGCTTTCTTT. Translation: CASTPGWDTEAFF.

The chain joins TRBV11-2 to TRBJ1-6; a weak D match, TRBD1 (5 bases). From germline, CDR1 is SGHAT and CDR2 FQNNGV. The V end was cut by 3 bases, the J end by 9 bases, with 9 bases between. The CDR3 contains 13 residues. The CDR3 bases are TGTGCCAGCAGCTTGGGGACGGGTTCACCCCTCCACTTT. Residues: CASSLGTGSPLHF.

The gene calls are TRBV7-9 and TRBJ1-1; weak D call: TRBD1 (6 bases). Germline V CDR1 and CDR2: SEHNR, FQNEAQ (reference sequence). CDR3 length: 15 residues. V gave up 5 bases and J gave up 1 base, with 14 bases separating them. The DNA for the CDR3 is TGTGCCAGCAGCCCGTCCACAGGGCGGAACACTGAAGCTTTCTTT. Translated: CASSPSTGRNTEAFF.